These 17 T cell receptor beta chains were sequenced from one sample in a study of cytomegalovirus exposure and HLA in healthy donors. Amplification used 60 Vbeta primers and 13 Jbeta primers. The protocol was immunoSEQ multiplex PCR, while the TCRdb copy is restricted to in-frame clones and leaves out a portion. The top ten clones hold approximately 5.1% of a sample with approximately 100,000 clones, over 8% of them seen once. The material sequenced was PBMCs. The source is a man aged 50 to 60 in good health and CMV-seropositive.

This chain uses TRBV7-6 with TRBJ2-5; D possibly corresponds to TRBD1 (6 bases). Trimming removed 4 bases at V and 5 bases at J, with 11 bases between. Germline CDR1 SGHVS, CDR2 FNYEAQ. This CDR3 has 13 residues. The CDR3 DNA sequence: TGTGCCAGCAGCTACAGGGACGGGGAGACCCAGTACTTC. This sequence encodes CASSYRDGETQYF.

The table lists this clone with a few counts. This chain links TRBV28 with TRBJ1-1; 7 nucleotides match TRBD1. The CDR3 is 14 amino acids. Trimming at V came to 6 bases and at J to 5 bases, leaving 9 bases not matched to a gene. Per germline, CDR1 MDHEN and CDR2 SYDVKM. CDR3 sequence (DNA): TGTGCCAGCAGCATCACGACAGGGCGAACTGAAGCTTTCTTT. It encodes CASSITTGRTEAFF.

The table lists this clone with a few counts. The V call is TRBV19, the J call TRBJ2-7; possibly TRBD2 for D (6 bases). The length of the CDR3 is 17 residues. Trimming took 4 bases from V and 3 from J, leaving 22 bases between them. The V gene's germline CDR1 is LNHDA and CDR2 SQIVND (reference sequence). DNA for the CDR3: TGTGCCAGTAGTACCCGTTTAAGGTTAGCTAGCGACTACGAGCAGTACTTC. Translating gives CASSTRLRLASDYEQYF.

This clone was observed a few times. The J gene is TRBJ1-2, the V gene TRBV5-6; no definite D call. Per the germline V gene, CDR1 is SGHDT and CDR2 is YYEEEE. V gave up 1 base and J gave up 6 bases, with 13 bases separating them. This CDR3 region has 14 residues. The chain's CDR3 is CASSLKPILDGYTF. CDR3 sequence (DNA): TGTGCCAGCAGCTTGAAACCTATCCTTGATGGCTACACCTTC.

The chain carries TRBV6-4 and TRBJ1-1; TRBD1 matches 7 bases. V dropped 4 bases and J dropped 6; count of bases not matched to a gene: 14. Germline CDR1 and CDR2: MRHNA and SNTAGT. The CDR3 runs 16 residues. The CDR3 is CASSVSPGATGAEAFF. The DNA of the CDR3 is TGTGCCAGCAGTGTCTCCCCGGGGGCAACAGGGGCTGAAGCTTTCTTT.

DNA of the CDR3: TGTGCCAGCAGCCAGGGGGGACAGTCGAATCAGCCCCAGCATTTT. Protein product: CASSQGGQSNQPQHF. The chain carries TRBV27 and TRBJ1-5, with 7 positions matching TRBD1. The CDR3 consists of 15 residues. The germline CDR1 and CDR2 sequences are MNHEY and SMNVEV (reference sequence). Unmatched junction bases numbered 9, after V lost 6 bases and J lost 4 bases.

In this sample, this clone turned up a few times. V usage is TRBV9 and J usage is TRBJ2-2; 9 positions agree with TRBD1. The CDR3 totals 16 residues. V gave up 1 base and J gave up 3 bases; unmatched junction bases: 4. Germline V lookup: CDR1 SGDLS, CDR2 YYNGEE. The DNA for the CDR3 is TGTGCCAGCAGCGTAACGACAGGGGGTTACACCGGGGAGCTGTTTTTT. This gives the protein CASSVTTGGYTGELFF.

Only a few counts were recorded for this clone. The chain has TRBV5-1 and TRBJ2-7; 9 bases line up with TRBD2. V shed 1 base and J 2 bases; nucleotides not matched to a gene: 7. Germline assignment: CDR1 SGHRS and CDR2 YFSETQ. CDR3 length: 16 amino acids. The CDR3 DNA sequence: TGCGCCAGCAGCTTGCTCACTGCGGGAGGGCCCTACGAGCAGTACTTC. Translating gives CASSLLTAGGPYEQYF.

The chain uses TRBV7-9 and TRBJ1-1, with a possible D match to TRBD1 (5 bases). This CDR3 is 12 amino acids long. V gave up 1 base and J gave up 11 bases, with 11 bases separating them. Looked up from germline, CDR1 is SEHNR and CDR2 is FQNEAQ (reference sequence). CDR3 nucleotides: TGTGCCAGCAGCTTAGGCACAGGATCCGCTTTCTTT. Its translation is CASSLGTGSAFF.

This chain joins TRBV5-4 and TRBJ2-3; D is possibly TRBD2 (6 bases). CDR1 and CDR2 from the germline V gene are SGHNT and YYREEE (reference sequence). The CDR3 is made up of 16 amino acids. The ends were cut back, 1 base at V and 4 bases at J, with 16 bases in the middle. Written as DNA, the CDR3 is TGTGCCAGCAGCTTGTCCCCGGGAGTAGGTGCAGATACGCAGTATTTT. This sequence encodes CASSLSPGVGADTQYF.

This clone has just a few counts. The sample carries other DNA sequences with the same CDR3. V usage is TRBV7-9 and J usage is TRBJ2-3; 8 bases line up with TRBD1. The CDR3 is 15 residues long. CDR1 is SEHNR, CDR2 FQNEAQ, per germline (reference sequence). V lost 2 bases, J lost 2 bases, and 3 bases stayed unmatched. As DNA, the CDR3 is TGTGCCAGCAGCTTATCGCAGGGGGCCACAGATACGCAGTATTTT. Protein product: CASSLSQGATDTQYF.

The chain is built from TRBV29-1 and TRBJ2-4, with 10 bases fitting TRBD1. The CDR3 has 14 amino acids. In germline, CDR1 is SQVTM, CDR2 ANQGSEA. V lost 3 bases, J lost 10 bases, and 9 bases stayed unmatched. The CDR3 protein is CSVDNGQGGRIQYF. CDR3 sequence (DNA): TGCAGCGTTGATAACGGACAGGGGGGTAGGATTCAGTACTTC.

J is TRBJ2-5 and V is TRBV14; 7 positions agree with TRBD1. Trimming at V came to 2 bases and at J to 2 bases, leaving 5 bases not matched to a gene. CDR1 is SGHDN and CDR2 is FVKESK in the germline V gene. The CDR3 totals 15 residues. The CDR3 DNA reads as TGTGCCAGCAGCCAAAACAGGGGCCCACAAGAGACCCAGTACTTC. It specifies CASSQNRGPQETQYF. The variable domain in full, with the rest retrieved from reference TRBV14 and TRBJ2-5, is EAGVTQFPSHSVIEKGQTVTLRCDPISGHDNLYWYRRVMGKEIKFLLHFVKESKQDESGMPNNRFLAERTGGTYSTLKVQPAELEDSGVYFCASSQNRGPQETQYFGPGTRLLVL.

This clone was detected a few times. The chain couples TRBV10-3 to TRBJ2-2; 11 nucleotides agree with TRBD1. The junction had 5 bases not matched to a gene; V was cut back by 6 bases and J by 5 bases. The length of the CDR3 is 15 residues. Per germline, CDR1 ENHRY and CDR2 SYGVKD. The CDR3 DNA reads as TGTGCCATCAGGGGGACAGGGGGACCTACCGGGGAGCTGTTTTTT. Protein product: CAIRGTGGPTGELFF.

V gene TRBV5-1 combines with J gene TRBJ2-3, with 8 nucleotides matching TRBD2. J gave up 3 bases and V 3 bases, and 9 bases lay outside the gene matches. Germline assignment: CDR1 SGHRS and CDR2 YFSETQ. This CDR3 has 16 residues. CDR3 in amino acids: CASSSLIAGSTDTQYF. The DNA for the CDR3 is TGCGCCAGCAGCTCACTTATAGCGGGAAGTACAGATACGCAGTATTTT.

The chain employs TRBV20-1 and TRBJ1-2, with 7 bases that match TRBD1. Germline lookup yields CDR1 DFQATT and CDR2 SNEGSKA (reference sequence). V was clipped by 6 bases and J by 8 bases; unmatched bases: 6. The length of the CDR3 is 11 residues. DNA for the CDR3: TGCAGTGCGACAGGGTCTGGAGGCTACACCTTC. It codes for CSATGSGGYTF.

This clone was detected a few times. The chain is built from TRBV5-1 and TRBJ2-3, with TRBD2 as a possible D gene (5 bases). The CDR3 has 17 residues. The germline V gene has CDR1 SGHRS and CDR2 YFSETQ. Trimming took off 0 bases at V and 0 bases at J, with 14 bases between the two ends. CDR3 sequence reads: CASSLGLGSISTDTQYF. CDR3 bases: TGCGCCAGCAGCTTGGGCCTGGGGAGTATCAGCACAGATACGCAGTATTTT.